This T cell receptor beta chain was sequenced for a study of cytomegalovirus exposure and HLA in healthy donors. Primers included in the PCR were 60 Vbeta and 13 Jbeta primers. Only in-frame clones appear in the TCRdb table, and some are missing; sequencing was by immunoSEQ multiplex PCR. The profile shows roughly 130,000 clones, 88% of them singletons. Overall study results and limits: A later analysis reportedly found fewer N-insertions in an Asian-associated ancestry cluster than the roughly 730-donor mean. Cytomegalovirus-associated TCR beta chains were listed, numbering 150 to 200.

To note about this clone: The antigen is unknown.

Source material: PBMCs. This TCR was sampled from a middle-aged woman in good health and CMV-seronegative.

In DNA, the CDR3 is TGCGCCAGCAGCCAACAAGGGGGCAATGAGCAGTTCTTC. This sequence encodes CASSQQGGNEQFF. The gene calls are TRBV4-1 and TRBJ2-1, with a tentative D call TRBD1 (6 bases). Between the trimmed V and J ends, which lost 2 bases and 6 bases, there was a span of 8 bases. Germline CDR1 reads MGHRA; CDR2 reads YSYEKL. The CDR3 is 13 residues long.